These 2 T cell receptor beta chains were sequenced from one sample in a study of CD8 T cells in Susac syndrome. The RNA, roughly 0.45 to 1 ug, was put through reverse transcription using random hexamers. TCRdb re-analysed the immunoSEQ multiplex PCR reads in MiXCR, keeping a single row per CDR3 protein. The repertoire holds approximately 200,000 distinct CDR3 sequences, with over 90% as singletons. Sequencing was performed on CD4+ T cells from PBMCs. These receptors all come from a human donor with multiple sclerosis.

The J gene is TRBJ2-5, the V gene TRBV30; possible D gene TRBD1, 5 bases. The CDR3 consists of 12 residues. Germline loops: CDR1 GTSNPN, CDR2 SVGIG (reference sequence). Trimming removed 4 bases at V and 4 bases at J, with 10 bases between. The CDR3 loop reads CAWKGDRETQYF. The DNA of the CDR3 is TGTGCCTGGAAAGGGGATCGAGAGACCCAGTACTTC.

The CDR3 DNA sequence: TGTGCCAGCACTCCTCACGATACGCAGTATTTT. It codes for CASTPHDTQYF. The V gene is TRBV2, the J gene TRBJ2-3; D gene unclear. The CDR3 contains 11 residues. Germline CDR1 and CDR2: SNHLY and FYNNEI. Trimming left V 7 bases short and J 6 bases short, with 8 bases between. Based on the CDR3 plus reference TRBV2 and TRBJ2-3, the full variable domain is EPEVTQTPSHQVTQMGQEVILRCVPISNHLYFYWYRQILGQKVEFLVSFYNNEISEKSEIFDDQFSVERPDGSNFTLKIRSTKLEDSAMYFCASTPHDTQYFGPGTRLTVL.